These T cell receptor beta chains were read from a single sample in a study of T cell changes during pregnancy in multiple sclerosis. Assay used: immunoSEQ multiplex PCR; TCRdb lists only in-frame clones, some missing. The sample includes 64,000 or so clones, around 96% seen only once; the top ten take 2% to 2.5%. The sequencing here drew on CD8+ T cells from peripheral blood mononuclear cells, taken after pregnancy. Receptor source: a female donor with multiple sclerosis, enrolled in a pregnancy study. CDR3s include the opening cysteine and the closing phenylalanine or tryptophan. D genes are given only for firm matches. Size tells how often a clone was seen (once, few, many) or the class of an expanded clone, and some rows leave it out.

-	-	TRBV19	15	TRBJ2-5	CASSPLAGAEETQYF	TGTGCCAGTAGTCCGCTCGCGGGGGCTGAAGAGACCCAGTACTTC
-	-	TRBV7-9	14	TRBJ1-4	CASSLGGIDGKLFF	TGTGCCAGCAGCTTGGGAGGGATCGACGGAAAACTGTTTTTT
TRBD2	-	TRBV27	14	TRBJ2-7	CASMTREGSYEQYF	TGTGCCAGCATGACCAGGGAGGGATCCTACGAGCAGTACTTC
TRBD2	-	TRBV28	16	TRBJ2-1	CASSSMETSGYNEQFF	TGTGCCAGCAGTTCAATGGAGACTAGCGGGTACAATGAGCAGTTCTTC
-	-	TRBV9	13	TRBJ1-1	CASSVGGNIEAFF	TGTGCCAGCAGCGTAGGCGGCAACATTGAAGCTTTCTTT
TRBD1	once	TRBV6-5	15	TRBJ2-2	CASSFTGGNTGELFF	TGTGCCAGCAGTTTCACAGGGGGCAACACCGGGGAGCTGTTTTTT
TRBD2	-	TRBV6-5	14	TRBJ2-7	CASSFTAGGYEQYF	TGTGCCAGCAGTTTCACCGCGGGGGGCTACGAGCAGTACTTC
-	-	TRBV4-3	15	TRBJ2-5	CASSPRDTTMETQYF	TGCGCCAGCAGCCCACGGGACACCACGATGGAGACCCAGTACTTC
-	-	TRBV28	11	TRBJ2-5	CASNREETQYF	TGTGCCAGCAACAGGGAAGAGACCCAGTACTTC
TRBD1	once	TRBV6-1	14	TRBJ1-1	CASSVGQEGTEAFF	TGTGCCAGCAGTGTGGGACAGGAAGGCACTGAAGCTTTCTTT
TRBD1	-	TRBV27	14	TRBJ2-3	CASRGQGTTDTQYF	TGTGCCAGCAGGGGACAGGGAACGACGGATACGCAGTATTTT
-	once	TRBV27	15	TRBJ2-1	CASSLSVNSHSEQFF	TGTGCCAGCAGTTTATCCGTCAACTCCCATTCGGAGCAGTTCTTC
TRBD1	-	TRBV30	14	TRBJ1-1	CAWSTGTGTLDAFF	TGTGCCTGGAGTACCGGGACAGGGACCCTGGATGCTTTCTTT
TRBD1	once	TRBV28	19	TRBJ2-7	CASSASGTGGPLVHYEQYF	TGTGCCAGCAGTGCCAGCGGGACAGGGGGCCCTCTAGTTCACTACGAGCAGTACTTC